The next 28 T cell receptor beta chains were all read from a single sample in a study of T cells after yellow fever vaccination. TCRdb reprocessed the 5' RACE reads via MiXCR and lists one record per CDR3 protein. The sample lists some 130,000 distinct CDR3 sequences; 5% to 7.5% were seen once. Sequencing was performed on CD4+ T cells sorted from PBMCs, taken 10 days after the yellow fever booster vaccination. The source of these receptors is a man aged 25 to 40 who received the YFV17D yellow fever vaccine.

This clonotype was seen ten or more times. This chain uses TRBV10-2 with TRBJ1-1, with 9 bases fitting TRBD1. The J segment lost 5 bases and the V segment lost 7 bases, leaving 8 bases of the junction unmatched. Germline V gives CDR1 WSHSY, CDR2 SAAADI. CDR3 length equals 14 residues. The CDR3 coding sequence is TGCGCCAGCACCACAACAGGGGGCAGAACTGAAGCTTTCTTT. This sequence encodes CASTTTGGRTEAFF.

This clonotype showed up many times. The V and J genes are TRBV20-1 and TRBJ2-4, with D possibly being TRBD2 (6 bases). This CDR3 is 14 amino acids long. V lost 5 bases, J lost 0 bases, and 11 bases lay in between. CDR1 and CDR2 (germline): DFQATT, SNEGSKA (reference sequence). CDR3 region: CSAPQGLAKNIQYF. CDR3 bases: TGCAGTGCTCCTCAGGGACTAGCCAAAAACATTCAGTACTTC.

This clonotype was picked up many times. A much more abundant neighbour one base away suggests this may be a read error. CDR3 loop: CASSPSGTSYNEQFF. The CDR3 nucleotides are TGTGCCAGCAGCCCAAGCGGGACCTCCTACAATGAGCAGTTCTTC. The chain employs TRBV9 and TRBJ2-1, with 7 bases identical to TRBD2. The CDR3 sequence is 15 residues long. From germline, CDR1 is SGDLS and CDR2 YYNGEE. Trimming at V came to 4 bases and at J to 0 bases, leaving 4 bases not matched to a gene.

V usage is TRBV5-1 and J usage is TRBJ2-2; D is unclear. The CDR3 is made up of 16 amino acids. Germline assignment: CDR1 SGHRS and CDR2 YFSETQ. V was cut by 0 bases and J by 2 bases, with 11 bases left in between. The CDR3 bases are TGCGCCAGCAGCTTGGATAGTGGGTTTAACACCGGGGAGCTGTTTTTT. As protein: CASSLDSGFNTGELFF.

As for this clonotype: Its ends do not fully match the called genes, so a read error is possible. The genes are TRBV6-5 and TRBJ2-5; D may be TRBD1 (7 bases). This CDR3 is built from 15 residues. Looked up from germline, CDR1 is MNHEY and CDR2 is SVGAGI. CDR3 region: CASSYRKGGRETLYF. CDR3 bases: TGTGCCAGCAGTTACAGGAAAGGGGGCCGGGAGACCCTGTACTTC.

This clonotype was counted at least ten times. The genes are TRBV24-1 and TRBJ2-1; D may match TRBD1 or TRBD2 (5 bases each). Germline CDR1 and CDR2: KGHDR and SFDVKD. CDR3 length: 15 residues. V was clipped by 6 bases and J by 4 bases, with 15 bases between them. In DNA form, the CDR3 reads TGTGCCACCAGTCCGTCCGGGGCTGGGTACAATGAGCAGTTCTTC. Translated: CATSPSGAGYNEQFF.

This clonotype appeared many times. The chain joins TRBV18 to TRBJ2-5, with 10 positions matching TRBD2. With 4 bases clipped from V and 0 bases from J, the junction kept 5 bases outside the gene matches. The CDR3 has 16 residues. Per germline, CDR1 KGHSH and CDR2 LQKENI. CDR3 amino acids: CASSLGTSEYQETQYF. The CDR3 DNA is TGTGCCAGCTCACTTGGGACTAGCGAGTACCAAGAGACCCAGTACTTC.

The rearrangement uses TRBV20-1 and TRBJ2-7, with 7 bases identical to TRBD2. Germline V gene sequence: CDR1 DFQATT, CDR2 SNEGSKA (reference sequence). The CDR3 runs 15 residues. J lost 0 bases, V lost 3 bases, and 8 bases had no gene match. In nucleotides, the CDR3 is TGCAGTGCTAGTAGTGCTAGCGGAAGCTCCTACGAGCAGTACTTC. This translates into CSASSASGSSYEQYF.

This chain uses TRBV7-2 with TRBJ1-2; D gene uncertain. V was trimmed by 10 bases and J by 3 bases, leaving 21 bases between them. Germline loops: CDR1 SGHTA, CDR2 FQGNSA. The CDR3 runs 15 residues. The CDR3 DNA is TGTGCCATCCCCCGGACCGCCAGCCTTGACTATGGCTACACCTTC. This translates into CAIPRTASLDYGYTF.

This clonotype was observed a few times. The chain uses TRBV18 and TRBJ1-2; D unclear. Between the trimmed V and J ends, which lost 3 bases and 8 bases, there was a span of 19 bases. Germline V gene sequence: CDR1 KGHSH, CDR2 LQKENI. This CDR3 spans 15 amino acids. The CDR3 protein is CASSPISDLLGGYTF. CDR3 sequence (DNA): TGTGCCAGCTCACCGATATCGGACCTACTGGGAGGCTACACCTTC.

There are many counts of this clonotype. The rearrangement joins TRBV12-3 or TRBV12-4 to TRBJ2-3; 7 bases fit TRBD2. This CDR3 is 14 amino acids long. V trimming: 4 bases; J trimming: 1 base; junction bases outside the gene matches: 2. The CDR3 coding sequence is TGTGCCAGCAGTTGGGGGAGGGGCACAGATACGCAGTATTTT. The encoded protein is CASSWGRGTDTQYF.

V and J are TRBV29-1 and TRBJ2-1; D perhaps matches TRBD1 (6 bases). With 7 bases removed from V and 7 bases from J, the gap between germline ends came to 17 bases. Germline V gene data show CDR1 as SQVTM and CDR2 as ANQGSEA. The CDR3 is 13 residues long. CDR3 sequence reads: CSALDRIGNEQFF. The CDR3 nucleotides read TGCAGCGCCCTCGACAGGATTGGGAATGAGCAGTTCTTC.

This clonotype was detected ten times or more. The gene calls are TRBV12-3 or TRBV12-4 and TRBJ1-2; TRBD1 matches at 7 bases. With V trimmed by 3 bases and J by 9 bases, 7 bases remained unmatched. This CDR3 is built from 13 residues. In DNA, the CDR3 is TGTGCCAGCAGTTTCCAGGGGGTGGGAAGCTACACCTTC. The encoded protein is CASSFQGVGSYTF.

This clonotype was counted ten times or more. The rearrangement links TRBV12-3 or TRBV12-4 to TRBJ1-1; D is ambiguous. The CDR3 extends over 15 amino acids. V lost 0 bases and J lost 1, with 9 bases in between. In nucleotides, the CDR3 is TGTGCCAGCAGTTTAGCGCTAATGAGGAACACTGAAGCTTTCTTT. Protein sequence: CASSLALMRNTEAFF.

The CDR3 here is CAIRPGTSPGNTEAFF. The CDR3 nucleotides are TGTGCCATTAGGCCGGGCACTTCCCCGGGGAACACTGAAGCTTTCTTT. The chain combines TRBV5-4 with TRBJ1-1; D uncertain. The V gene lost 9 bases and the J gene lost 1 base, with 22 bases spanning the gap. This CDR3 contains 16 residues. The germline V gene encodes CDR1 SGHNT and CDR2 YYREEE (reference sequence).

This clonotype has a count of ten or more. The rearrangement links TRBV5-5 to TRBJ2-2, with 10 bases fitting TRBD2. This CDR3 is 16 amino acids long. Germline lookup yields CDR1 SGHKS and CDR2 YYEKEE (reference sequence). The V segment lost 0 bases and the J segment 8 bases; nucleotides outside the gene matches: 7. The CDR3, as DNA: TGTGCCAGCAGCTTGGGGGGCACTAGCGGGATAGGGGAGCTGTTTTTT. Its protein is CASSLGGTSGIGELFF.

This clonotype was seen a handful of times. The J gene is TRBJ2-1, the V gene TRBV4-3; D is perhaps TRBD1 (5 bases). The CDR3 has 15 amino acids. The germline CDR1 and CDR2 sequences are LGHNA and YSLEER. Between the trimmed V and J ends, which lost 1 base and 7 bases, there was a span of 14 bases. CDR3 amino acids: CASSQAWGRPNEQFF. DNA for the CDR3: TGCGCCAGCAGCCAAGCTTGGGGCAGACCTAATGAGCAGTTCTTC.

This clonotype came up many times. V usage is TRBV7-9 and J usage is TRBJ1-1, with D hard to call. V dropped 5 bases and J dropped 2 bases, with 12 bases sitting between them. CDR1 and CDR2 (germline): SEHNR, FQNEAQ (reference sequence). The CDR3 runs to 14 residues. DNA for the CDR3: TGTGCCAGCAGCCCGGCACGGGGAAACACTGAAGCTTTCTTT. It encodes CASSPARGNTEAFF.

This clonotype was found many times. The CDR3 DNA reads as TGTGCCAGCAGCTTAGGACCGGGAACAGATACGCAGTATTTT. Its translation is CASSLGPGTDTQYF. The gene calls are TRBV7-2 and TRBJ2-3, with D possibly matching TRBD2 (5 bases). Germline CDR1 and CDR2: SGHTA and FQGNSA. The CDR3 totals 14 residues. Trimming left V 1 base short and J 3 bases short, with 8 bases between.

In this sample, this clonotype turned up a few times. The CDR3 DNA reads as TGTGCCTCCTCAGTGGCGGTTTTTGAGACCCAGTACTTC. This translates into CASSVAVFETQYF. The rearrangement uses TRBV6-1 and TRBJ2-5; no firm D call. The length of the CDR3 is 13 residues. The germline V gene has CDR1 MNHNS and CDR2 SASEGT. The V gene lost 11 bases and the J gene lost 5 bases, with 18 bases spanning the gap.

This clonotype was counted many times. The genes are TRBV14 and TRBJ2-7; no clear D gene. This CDR3 is 8 amino acids long. Germline values: CDR1 SGHDN, CDR2 FVKESK. V shed 11 bases and J shed 3 bases, with 2 bases lying between them. CDR3 DNA: TGTGCCGGCTACGAGCAGTACTTC. Translated, it gives CAGYEQYF.

This rearrangement joins TRBV20-1 to TRBJ2-7, with TRBD2 identical over 9 bases. CDR1 and CDR2 (germline): DFQATT, SNEGSKA (reference sequence). Trimming at V came to 3 bases and at J to 2 bases, leaving 5 bases not matched to a gene. The CDR3 is made up of 14 amino acids. CDR3 in amino acids: CSASPSGIPYEQYF. CDR3 sequence (DNA): TGCAGTGCTAGTCCTAGCGGGATTCCCTACGAGCAGTACTTC.

Many counts were recorded for this clonotype. CDR3 region: CASSVRQQDTQYF. The CDR3 coding sequence is TGTGCCAGCAGCGTACGACAGCAAGATACGCAGTATTTT. The chain employs TRBV9 and TRBJ2-3; TRBD1 is a possible D gene (5 bases). Trimming cost V 1 base and J 5 bases, with 8 bases left between them. Germline CDR1 and CDR2: SGDLS and YYNGEE. This CDR3 contains 13 residues.

This clonotype was counted many times. The genes are TRBV4-3 and TRBJ2-2, with 7 bases fitting TRBD1. The germline CDR1 and CDR2 sequences are LGHNA and YSLEER. Unmatched junction bases numbered 7, after V lost 6 bases and J lost 6 bases. The CDR3 length is 14 residues. Written as DNA, the CDR3 is TGCGCCAGCAGGCCAGACAGGGTAGCCGGGGAGCTGTTTTTT. Its translation: CASRPDRVAGELFF.

In its sample, this clonotype was seen many times. The V and J genes are TRBV9 and TRBJ2-1; TRBD2 matches 10 bases. The germline CDR1 and CDR2 sequences are SGDLS and YYNGEE. V lost 4 bases to trimming and J lost 2 bases; unmatched junction nucleotides: 6. The CDR3 sequence is 16 residues long. CDR3 sequence reads: CASSHPSGRAYNEQFF. As DNA, the CDR3 is TGTGCCAGCAGCCACCCCAGCGGGAGGGCCTACAATGAGCAGTTCTTC.

This clonotype was found many times. The chain has TRBV24-1 and TRBJ2-2; TRBD2 agrees at 14 bases. Germline V gene sequence: CDR1 KGHDR, CDR2 SFDVKD. The CDR3 spans 18 residues. The ends lost 0 bases at V and 5 bases at J; junction bases unmatched: 4. The DNA for the CDR3 is TGTGCCACCAGTGATTTGGGGACTAGCGGGAGTAGGACCGGGGAGCTGTTTTTT. Amino acids: CATSDLGTSGSRTGELFF.

This clonotype has more than one count but fewer than ten. The rearrangement links TRBV6-5 to TRBJ2-7; D ambiguous. This CDR3 has 11 residues. Germline V gene lookup returns CDR1 MNHEY and CDR2 SVGAGI. V lost 5 bases and J 3 bases, leaving 5 bases between the germline ends. The CDR3 region is CASSNNYEQYF. Here the CDR3 DNA reads TGTGCCAGCAGTAACAACTACGAGCAGTACTTC.

This clonotype has just a few counts. The chain links TRBV6-1 to TRBJ2-5; 7 bases line up with TRBD1. CDR1 is MNHNS and CDR2 is SASEGT in the germline V gene. J lost 5 bases, V lost 7 bases, and 7 bases had no gene match. The CDR3 runs to 13 residues. Here the CDR3 reads CASTPTGRETQYF. DNA for the CDR3: TGTGCCAGCACCCCGACAGGGCGGGAGACCCAGTACTTC.